Each of the 16 T cell receptor beta chains below was sequenced from the same sample in a study of T cells in Graves' hyperthyroidism and ophthalmopathy. From RNA transcripts, TCR beta CDR3 regions were amplified. First-round RT-PCR with HTBI primers amplified the TCR CDR3 region. TCRdb processed the multiplex PCR reads anew with MiXCR; each CDR3 protein has one entry. This table has about 560,000 distinct CDR3 sequences, about a sixth appearing once. Sequenced material: blood. These TCRs come from a woman in her twenties or thirties with Graves' hyperthyroidism.

This clonotype appeared many times. This chain links TRBV6-5 with TRBJ1-3; D is undetermined. Germline V gives CDR1 MNHEY, CDR2 SVGAGI. V was cut by 2 bases and J by 0 bases, with 11 bases left in between. The CDR3 is 16 residues long. CDR3 residues: CASSYGIGSSGNTIYF. The CDR3 DNA sequence: TGTGCCAGCAGTTACGGTATAGGGAGCTCTGGAAACACCATATATTTT.

Comment on this clonotype: This may arise from a read error, as a much more abundant clone is one base away. V is TRBV27 and J is TRBJ2-1, with 7 nucleotides matching TRBD2. Germline-derived CDR1 and CDR2 are MNHEY and SMNVEV (reference sequence). This CDR3 contains 16 residues. J lost 6 bases, V lost 6 bases, and 14 bases had no gene match. CDR3 residues: CASSQLGGSSCNEQFF. CDR3 sequence (DNA): TGTGCCAGCAGCCAATTGGGAGGGAGTAGCTGCAATGAGCAGTTCTTC.

Many counts were recorded for this clonotype. The chain employs TRBV11-2 and TRBJ1-4, with 7 bases matching TRBD1. This CDR3 has 15 residues. With 5 bases clipped from V and 8 bases from J, the junction kept 11 bases outside the gene matches. Germline CDR1 is SGHAT and CDR2 is FQNNGV. The CDR3 DNA reads as TGTGCCAGCAGCCGAAGGACAGGCGACGCGGAAAAACTGTTTTTT. Amino acids: CASSRRTGDAEKLFF. Full variable domain (rest looked up from reference TRBV11-2 and TRBJ1-4): EAGVAQSPRYKIIEKRQSVAFWCNPISGHATLYWYQQILGQGPKLLIQFQNNGVVDDSQLPKDRFSAERLKGVDSTLKIQPAKLEDSAVYLCASSRRTGDAEKLFFGSGTQLSVL.

This chain links TRBV27 with TRBJ2-7; D uncertain. Germline V gene data show CDR1 as MNHEY and CDR2 as SMNVEV (reference sequence). There are 16 residues in the CDR3. Trimming removed 5 bases from V and 3 bases from J, with 20 bases in between. CDR3 amino acids: CASSPPPVGTGYEQYF. Written as DNA, the CDR3 is TGTGCCAGCAGTCCCCCCCCCGTCGGTACGGGCTACGAGCAGTACTTC.

In its sample, this clonotype was seen a few times. At one end the junction does not follow the germline gene, possibly because of a read error. The chain carries TRBV3-1 and TRBJ2-1, with 10 bases matching TRBD2. CDR1 and CDR2 from the germline V gene are LGHDT and YNNKEL (reference sequence). The CDR3 length is 17 residues. The CDR3 DNA follows: TGTGCCAGCAGCCAATACTCTAGCGGGAGCCCCTACAATGAGCAGCTCTTC. Residues: CASSQYSSGSPYNEQLF.

The chain links TRBV29-1 to TRBJ2-5, with a tentative D call TRBD2 (6 bases). The CDR3 has 15 amino acids. The germline CDR1 and CDR2 sequences are SQVTM and ANQGSEA. V was clipped by 3 bases and J by 1 base, with 15 bases between them. The CDR3 region has the DNA TGCAGCGTTGATAGTAGCGGATACGTCCAAGAGACCCAGTACTTC. This codes for CSVDSSGYVQETQYF.

This clonotype was detected ten times or more. The V and J genes are TRBV12-3 or TRBV12-4 and TRBJ1-1, with D perhaps TRBD1 (6 bases). The CDR3 totals 15 residues. The V gene lost 8 bases and the J gene lost 1 base, with 17 bases spanning the gap. CDR3 loop: CASQGPGHWNTEAFF. CDR3 in DNA: TGTGCCAGCCAAGGCCCGGGACACTGGAACACTGAAGCTTTCTTT.

This clonotype was seen many times. CDR3 residues: CASSYSANNYGYTF. The CDR3 DNA follows: TGTGCCAGCAGTTACTCGGCAAATAACTATGGCTACACCTTC. J is TRBJ1-2 and V is TRBV6-2 or TRBV6-3; D unresolved. This CDR3 spans 14 amino acids. The V end was cut by 0 bases, the J end by 1 base, with 6 bases between. Looked up from germline, CDR1 is MNHEY and CDR2 is SVGEGT.

In the case of this clonotype: This may be a read error: a much more frequent sequence differs by one nucleotide. The chain carries TRBV6-5 and TRBJ2-7; D could derive from TRBD1 or TRBD2 (5 bases each). CDR1 is MNHEY, CDR2 SVGAGI, per germline. The CDR3 length is 14 residues. The CDR3 DNA reads as TGTGCCAGCAGTTACGGGGGAAGAGCCTACGAGCAGCACTTC. Protein: CASSYGGRAYEQHF.

This sequence joins TRBV6-1 and TRBJ2-3; 9 positions match TRBD2. V shed 4 bases and J 2 bases; nucleotides not matched to a gene: 10. This CDR3 has 17 residues. Germline V gene sequence: CDR1 MNHNS, CDR2 SASEGT. CDR3 in amino acids: CASSGARREGNTDTQYF. In nucleotides, the CDR3 is TGTGCCAGCAGTGGAGCAAGGCGGGAGGGTAACACAGATACGCAGTATTTT.

The chain has TRBV14 and TRBJ1-1; D may be TRBD1 (6 bases). The length of the CDR3 is 15 residues. Germline values: CDR1 SGHDN, CDR2 FVKESK. V lost 6 bases to trimming and J lost 5 bases, with 19 bases between them. Written as DNA, the CDR3 is TGTGCCAGCAGGGGATCCGGGTACAGGGTGACTGAAGCTTTCTTT. It codes for CASRGSGYRVTEAFF.

This sequence joins TRBV4-2 and TRBJ1-6, with 10 bases that match TRBD1. Germline loops: CDR1 LGHNA, CDR2 YNFKEQ. This CDR3 has 16 amino acids. After removal of 3 bases from V and 9 bases from J, the junction contained 8 bases not matched to a gene. The CDR3 spells CASSQDGQGVSSPLHF. The CDR3 DNA follows: TGTGCCAGCAGCCAGGACGGACAGGGGGTATCTTCACCCCTCCACTTT.

A word on this clonotype: The germline gene is not matched at one end of the junction; a read error may be the cause. J is TRBJ2-4 and V is TRBV19; D is unclear. This CDR3 spans 11 amino acids. Germline CDR1 is LNHDA and CDR2 is SQIVND (reference sequence). The CDR3 DNA sequence: TGTGCCAGTAGGCGTGAAAACACTCAGTACTTC. Translated: CASRRENTQYF.

This clonotype came up many times. The J gene is TRBJ1-5, the V gene TRBV6-1, with 9 bases identical to TRBD1. The CDR3 covers 15 residues. The V gene end was trimmed by 1 base and the J gene end by 6 bases; junction bases not matched to a gene: 4. Germline assignment: CDR1 MNHNS and CDR2 SASEGT. CDR3 nucleotide sequence: TGTGCCAGCAGTGAAGAGACAGGGGGAAGTCAGCCCCAGCATTTT. Translated, it gives CASSEETGGSQPQHF.

In its sample, this clonotype was seen a few times. The chain combines TRBV5-6 with TRBJ1-1; the D gene is possibly TRBD1 (6 bases). Trimming left V 5 bases short and J 0 bases short, with 11 bases between. The CDR3 has 14 residues. Per germline, CDR1 SGHDT and CDR2 YYEEEE. CDR3 region: CASRAGQMNTEAFF. In DNA form, the CDR3 reads TGTGCCAGCAGGGCGGGACAAATGAACACTGAAGCTTTCTTT.

This clonotype was seen a few times. The V and J genes are TRBV7-9 and TRBJ2-3; D is unresolved. V shed 6 bases and J shed 4 bases, with 11 bases lying between them. The V gene's germline CDR1 is SEHNR and CDR2 FQNEAQ (reference sequence). The CDR3 loop spans 13 amino acids. The CDR3 loop reads CASRRLGADTQYF. Here the CDR3 DNA reads TGTGCCAGCAGGAGATTAGGCGCAGATACGCAGTATTTT. Supplemented by reference TRBV7-9 and TRBJ2-3, the full variable domain reads DTGVSQNPRHKITKRGQNVTFRCDPISEHNRLYWYRQTLGQGPEFLTYFQNEAQLEKSRLLSDRFSAERPKGSFSTLEIQRTEQGDSAMYLCASRRLGADTQYFGPGTRLTVL.